The rows below give T cell receptor beta chains drawn from one sample of a study of T cells in Graves' hyperthyroidism and ophthalmopathy. From the multiplex PCR reads, TCRdb called clonotypes with MiXCR, one entry per CDR3 protein. Here the sample spans more than 550,000 distinct CDR3 sequences, roughly a sixth being singletons. The specimen sequenced was blood. These receptor sequences come from a man in his fifties or sixties with Graves' hyperthyroidism. Each CDR3 is given without its conserved first and last residue. Each record gives: D gene, J gene, V gene, CDR3 protein. A D gene is named only where the DNA matches it firmly.

- TRBJ1-2 TRBV7-2 ASSLVAGGAYGYT
TRBD1 TRBJ2-1 TRBV4-1 ASSLIRQGENEQF
- TRBJ2-4 TRBV5-4 ASSGKSGENIQY
- TRBJ1-2 TRBV27 ASSRSGDGGYGYT
TRBD1 TRBJ2-7 TRBV19 ASSTQQGVREQY
TRBD1 TRBJ2-1 TRBV28 ASSLRQGRNEQF
- TRBJ2-7 TRBV6-5 ASSYPGGRYEQY
- TRBJ1-2 TRBV7-6 ASSPLPGNYGYT
- TRBJ2-7 TRBV3-1 ASSSPGEEQY
- TRBJ1-2 TRBV7-9 ASSDTGTLYT
- TRBJ2-3 TRBV28 ASRVRFGTTQY
- TRBJ2-6 TRBV9 ASSEKLGANVLT
TRBD1 TRBJ1-5 TRBV25-1 ASSESDREHQPQH
TRBD2 TRBJ2-1 TRBV7-3 ASSFGVTGGRNEQF
- TRBJ2-1 TRBV18 ASSLKTGPAYGEHF